Listed below are T cell receptor gamma chains from one sample, sequenced in a study of Vδ1+ human thymocytes. TCRdb used CATT to re-call clones from the multiplex PCR reads. The table lists more than 35,000 gamma-chain clones, around 20% of them singletons. Sequencing was done on a sample of Vdelta1+ gamma-delta thymocytes from the thymus. Receptors were obtained from a girl under two years old who had congenital heart surgery. Both conserved end residues are part of each CDR3. Each record gives: J gene, V gene, clone size, CDR3 protein, CDR3 DNA. Not every row has a clone size; where given, it reads once, few, many or a size class.

TRGJP2	TRGV9	few	CALWGWSDWIKTF	TGTGCCTTGTGGGGTTGGAGTGATTGGATCAAGACGTTT
TRGJ1/TRGJ2	TRGV3	few	CATWDWEEKLF	TGTGCCACCTGGGACTGGGAGGAGAAACTCTTT
TRGJ1/TRGJ2	TRGV9	-	CALWAHGGYKKLF	TGTGCCTTGTGGGCCCATGGCGGATATAAGAAACTCTTT
TRGJ1/TRGJ2	TRGV4	-	CATWDNRYYKKLF	TGTGCCACCTGGGACAACCGATATTATAAGAAACTCTTT
TRGJP1	TRGV8	-	CATWDRYTTGWFKIF	TGTGCCACCTGGGACCGTTATACCACTGGTTGGTTCAAGATATTT
TRGJ1/TRGJ2	TRGV2	few	CATWDGPKKLF	TGTGCCACCTGGGACGGACCCAAGAAACTCTTT
TRGJ1/TRGJ2	TRGV9	-	CALWEVHRRRGGKKLF	TGTGCCTTGTGGGAGGTGCATAGGAGGAGGGGAGGTAAGAAACTCTTT
TRGJP2	TRGV2	few	CATWDGLHRSSDWIKTF	TGTGCCACCTGGGATGGGCTCCATAGGAGTAGTGATTGGATCAAGACGTTT
TRGJ1/TRGJ2	TRGV5	-	CATWDRRGIYYKKLF	TGTGCCACCTGGGACAGGCGGGGAATTTATTATAAGAAACTCTTT
TRGJ1/TRGJ2	TRGV8	-	CATHPPNYKKLF	TGTGCCACCCACCCGCCGAATTATAAGAAACTCTTT
TRGJ1/TRGJ2	TRGV5	few	CATWDEFGKLF	TGTGCCACCTGGGACGAATTCGGGAAACTCTTT
TRGJ1/TRGJ2	TRGV5	-	CATWEPAEGKKLF	TGTGCCACCTGGGAACCAGCCGAGGGCAAGAAACTCTTT
TRGJ1/TRGJ2	TRGV8	-	CATWGSYMKLF	TGTGCCACCTGGGGCAGTTACATGAAACTCTTT